Shown below are 19 T cell receptor beta chains from a single sample sequenced in a study of blood T cell repertoires in COVID-19. Method: immunoSEQ multiplex PCR; TCRdb's copy keeps in-frame clones and lacks some. The sample contains more than 200,000 clones, about 88% of which appear only once. Source material: peripheral blood. Receptors were obtained from a woman in her fifties or sixties with COVID-19, enrolled during active disease.

J is TRBJ2-4 and V is TRBV19; a weak D match, TRBD1 (6 bases). The CDR3 extends over 15 amino acids. Germline V gene data show CDR1 as LNHDA and CDR2 as SQIVND (reference sequence). Trimming took off 9 bases at V and 0 bases at J, with 15 bases between the two ends. This CDR3 reads CASKGRGVAKNIQYF. The CDR3 coding sequence is TGTGCCAGCAAAGGCAGGGGTGTAGCCAAAAACATTCAGTACTTC. Together with reference TRBV19 and TRBJ2-4, the CDR3 gives the full variable domain: DGGITQSPKYLFRKEGQNVTLSCEQNLNHDAMYWYRQDPGQGLRLIYYSQIVNDFQKGDIAEGYSVSREKKESFPLTVTSAQKNPTAFYLCASKGRGVAKNIQYFGAGTRLSVL.

The rearrangement joins TRBV12-5 to TRBJ2-2, with D maybe TRBD1 (5 bases). Trimming removed 3 bases from V and 4 bases from J, with 15 bases in between. The CDR3 totals 16 residues. In germline, CDR1 is LGHNT, CDR2 FRNRAP. The DNA of the CDR3 is TGTGCTAGTGGTTTTGGGGCCCCTAGGATCACCGGGGAGCTGTTTTTT. This encodes CASGFGAPRITGELFF.

The chain is built from TRBV23-1 and TRBJ1-3; D ambiguous. TRBV23-1 is given ORF status, its function remaining uncertain. This CDR3 comprises 14 residues. Between the trimmed V and J ends, which lost 3 bases and 0 bases, there was a span of 6 bases. CDR3 amino acids: CASSHGGSGNTIYF. The CDR3 DNA follows: TGCGCCAGCAGTCATGGAGGCTCTGGAAACACCATATATTTT.

This chain joins TRBV19 and TRBJ1-1, with TRBD1 matching 7 bases. Germline values: CDR1 LNHDA, CDR2 SQIVND (reference sequence). V shed 3 bases, J shed 5 bases, and the junction held 6 bases outside the gene matches. The CDR3 spans 14 residues. CDR3 amino acids: CASSMGTERTEAFF. The CDR3 nucleotides are TGTGCCAGTAGTATGGGGACAGAAAGAACTGAAGCTTTCTTT.

A word on this clone: Within the sample, other DNA sequences also encode this same CDR3. The chain joins TRBV19 to TRBJ1-1; weak D call: TRBD1 (5 bases). V was cut by 3 bases and J by 4 bases, with 12 bases left in between. The CDR3 sequence is 14 residues long. Germline CDR1 LNHDA, CDR2 SQIVND (reference sequence). The CDR3 DNA reads as TGTGCCAGTAGTATTCGTGGGGCGGTCACTGAAGCTTTCTTT. Amino acid sequence: CASSIRGAVTEAFF. Full variable domain (remainder filled in from reference TRBV19 and TRBJ1-1): DGGITQSPKYLFRKEGQNVTLSCEQNLNHDAMYWYRQDPGQGLRLIYYSQIVNDFQKGDIAEGYSVSREKKESFPLTVTSAQKNPTAFYLCASSIRGAVTEAFFGQGTRLTVV.

V and J are TRBV4-1 and TRBJ1-2, with D perhaps matching TRBD1 (6 bases). V lost 4 bases and J 5 bases, leaving 11 bases between the germline ends. This CDR3 is 13 amino acids long. From germline, CDR1 is MGHRA and CDR2 YSYEKL. The CDR3 reads CASSPGVGYGYTF. The CDR3 DNA reads TGCGCCAGCAGCCCAGGGGTAGGATATGGCTACACCTTC.

This clone was seen a handful of times. J is TRBJ1-2 and V is TRBV6-5, with 8 bases identical to TRBD1. Germline-derived CDR1 and CDR2 are MNHEY and SVGAGI. Germline trimming cut 5 bases from V and 7 bases from J; bases unmatched to any gene: 12. This CDR3 has 15 residues. CDR3 sequence reads: CASSPRTGTIGGYTF. Here the CDR3 DNA reads TGTGCCAGCAGTCCCCGGACAGGGACAATTGGTGGCTACACCTTC.

The V gene is TRBV11-2, the J gene TRBJ2-3; D remains ambiguous. V gave up 1 base and J gave up 0 bases, with 8 bases separating them. The CDR3 length is 15 residues. Germline CDR1 is SGHAT and CDR2 is FQNNGV. In DNA, the CDR3 is TGTGCCAGCAGCTTAGTCTTCCCTAGCACAGATACGCAGTATTTT. As protein: CASSLVFPSTDTQYF.

The CDR3 loop is CASSLILSSYNEQFF. The CDR3 DNA reads TGTGCCAGCAGTCTTATCTTGAGCTCCTACAATGAGCAGTTCTTC. The chain combines TRBV2 with TRBJ2-1; D gene ambiguous. The CDR3 is 15 amino acids. Trimming shortened V by 5 bases and J by 0 bases, and 11 bases separated the two germline ends. CDR1 and CDR2 from the germline V gene are SNHLY and FYNNEI. The complete variable domain, with remaining parts taken from reference TRBV2 and TRBJ2-1, reads EPEVTQTPSHQVTQMGQEVILRCVPISNHLYFYWYRQILGQKVEFLVSFYNNEISEKSEIFDDQFSVERPDGSNFTLKIRSTKLEDSAMYFCASSLILSSYNEQFFGPGTRLTVL.

The chain uses TRBV6-5 and TRBJ2-3, with a tentative D call TRBD1 (7 bases). CDR3 size: 13 residues. Germline-derived CDR1 and CDR2 are MNHEY and SVGAGI. The V gene lost 7 bases and the J gene lost 4 bases, with 12 bases spanning the gap. CDR3 coding DNA: TGTGCCAGCACTCAGGGGGGAGCAGATACGCAGTATTTT. It specifies CASTQGGADTQYF.

This rearrangement joins TRBV7-2 to TRBJ2-3, with D possibly TRBD1 on 6 matching bases. The CDR3 contains 15 residues. Trimming pared 4 bases from V and 0 bases from J, leaving 11 bases between. Germline V gene lookup returns CDR1 SGHTA and CDR2 FQGNSA. CDR3 sequence: CASSSRGASTDTQYF. The CDR3 DNA reads as TGTGCCAGCAGCTCCAGGGGTGCTAGCACAGATACGCAGTATTTT. Using reference TRBV7-2 and TRBJ2-3 for the parts outside the CDR3, the full variable domain is GAGVSQSPSNKVTEKGKDVELRCDPISGHTALYWYRQSLGQGLEFLIYFQGNSAPDKSGLPSDRFSAERTGGSVSTLTIQRTQQEDSAVYLCASSSRGASTDTQYFGPGTRLTVL.

There are a few counts of this clone. The genes are TRBV5-6 and TRBJ1-5; a weak D match, TRBD1 (6 bases). The CDR3 totals 14 residues. Trimming took off 0 bases at V and 3 bases at J, with 7 bases between the two ends. CDR1 SGHDT and CDR2 YYEEEE come from the germline V gene. CDR3 amino acids: CASSLGTVNQPQHF. CDR3 nucleotides: TGTGCCAGCAGCTTGGGGACAGTCAATCAGCCCCAGCATTTT. The whole variable domain, filled in from reference TRBV5-6 and TRBJ1-5, reads DAGVTQSPTHLIKTRGQQVTLRCSPKSGHDTVSWYQQALGQGPQFIFQYYEEEERQRGNFPDRFSGHQFPNYSSELNVNALLLGDSALYLCASSLGTVNQPQHFGDGTRLSIL.

The J gene is TRBJ1-5, the V gene TRBV6-5, with a weak D call TRBD1 (6 bases). The CDR3 runs 14 residues. V lost 6 bases to trimming and J lost 9 bases, with 18 bases between them. From germline, CDR1 is MNHEY and CDR2 SVGAGI. CDR3 nucleotide sequence: TGTGCCAGCAGCTCCCGGGGTAGGGGGATGCCCCAGCATTTT. Amino acid sequence: CASSSRGRGMPQHF.

V is TRBV28 and J is TRBJ2-2; D ambiguous. This CDR3 spans 9 amino acids. From germline, CDR1 is MDHEN and CDR2 SYDVKM. The V and J ends lost 11 bases and 6 bases respectively, with 4 bases between them. CDR3 DNA: TGTGCCCTCGCCGGGGAGCTGTTTTTT. Amino acid sequence: CALAGELFF.

V is TRBV5-1 and J is TRBJ2-5, with TRBD1 identical over 7 bases. The CDR3 has 14 amino acids. Trimming removed 1 base from V and 3 bases from J; junction bases left unmatched: 3. Germline values: CDR1 SGHRS, CDR2 YFSETQ. This CDR3 is CASSLTGDKETQYF. The DNA for the CDR3 is TGCGCCAGCAGCTTGACAGGGGACAAAGAGACCCAGTACTTC.

V usage is TRBV19 and J usage is TRBJ2-7, with D maybe TRBD1 (6 bases). Per germline, CDR1 LNHDA and CDR2 SQIVND (reference sequence). There are 18 residues in the CDR3. V was cut by 2 bases and J by 3 bases, with 23 bases left in between. The CDR3 sequence is CASSITGRRGTLIYEQYF. The CDR3 DNA reads TGTGCCAGTAGTATAACAGGGAGAAGGGGGACACTTATCTACGAGCAGTACTTC.

This clone was picked up one time. Here the CDR3 reads CASAGGRDEQFF. The CDR3 nucleotides are TGTGCCAGCGCCGGGGGTAGGGATGAGCAGTTCTTC. The V gene is TRBV3-1 (or the pseudogene TRBV3-2), the J gene TRBJ2-1, with D tentatively TRBD2 (6 bases). V lost 8 bases, J lost 8 bases, and 13 bases lay in between. The germline CDR1 and CDR2 sequences are LGHDT and YNNKEL (reference sequence). CDR3 length: 12 residues.

This chain connects TRBV3-1 (or the pseudogene TRBV3-2) to TRBJ2-2; D not resolved. Looked up from germline, CDR1 is LGHDT and CDR2 is YNNKEL (reference sequence). V was shortened by 0 bases and J by 13 bases, with 3 bases between the two germline ends. The CDR3 is made up of 10 amino acids. DNA for the CDR3: TGTGCCAGCAGCCAAGATAGGCTGTTTTTT. Its translation is CASSQDRLFF.

V and J are TRBV28 and TRBJ2-7; D gene unclear. The ends were cut back, 6 bases at V and 6 bases at J, with 9 bases in the middle. The CDR3 is made up of 11 amino acids. Germline values: CDR1 MDHEN, CDR2 SYDVKM. The CDR3: CASSPLLEQYF. In nucleotides, the CDR3 is TGTGCCAGCAGCCCTCTCCTCGAGCAGTACTTC.